The present T cell receptor beta chain was sequenced within a study of blood T cells in healthy people across ages. Primed by a sample-barcoded 5' primer and a J-beta primer mix, a second PCR proceeded for 7 to 11 cycles. TCRdb redid the calling of the 5' RACE reads with MiXCR, one entry per CDR3 protein. The sample includes 600,000 to 850,000 distinct CDR3 sequences, just under 25% of them seen just once. This clonotype was detected only a few times. From germline, CDR1 is SQVTM and CDR2 ANQGSEA. The CDR3 is 13 amino acids. V shed 3 bases and J shed 4 bases, with 9 bases lying between them. The sample was also linked to a second study, of T cells of mothers and their children. That investigation notes: The study obtained over 8 million TCR beta CDR3 reads per mother and around 3 million per child.

Source material: blood. The sequence was obtained from a boy aged 5-17 years in good health. The chain has TRBV29-1 and TRBJ2-2, with D uncertain. The CDR3 region has the DNA TGCAGCGTTGAGTTACAGACCACCGGGGAGCTGTTTTTT. Its protein is CSVELQTTGELFF.